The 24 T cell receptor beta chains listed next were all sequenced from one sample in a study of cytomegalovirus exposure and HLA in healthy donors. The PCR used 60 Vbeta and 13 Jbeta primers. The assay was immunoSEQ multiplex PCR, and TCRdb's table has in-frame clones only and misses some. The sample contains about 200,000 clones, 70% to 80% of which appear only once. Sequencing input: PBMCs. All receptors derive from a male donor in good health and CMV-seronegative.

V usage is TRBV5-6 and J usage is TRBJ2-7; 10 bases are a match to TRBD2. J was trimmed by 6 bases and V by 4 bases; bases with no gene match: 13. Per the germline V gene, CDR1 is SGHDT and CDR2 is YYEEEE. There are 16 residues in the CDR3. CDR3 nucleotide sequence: TGTGCCAGCAGCCCCCAGGGTGGAGCGGGAGGGAGCGAGCAGTACTTC. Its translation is CASSPQGGAGGSEQYF. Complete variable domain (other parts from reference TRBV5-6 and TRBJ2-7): DAGVTQSPTHLIKTRGQQVTLRCSPKSGHDTVSWYQQALGQGPQFIFQYYEEEERQRGNFPDRFSGHQFPNYSSELNVNALLLGDSALYLCASSPQGGAGGSEQYFGPGTRLTVT.

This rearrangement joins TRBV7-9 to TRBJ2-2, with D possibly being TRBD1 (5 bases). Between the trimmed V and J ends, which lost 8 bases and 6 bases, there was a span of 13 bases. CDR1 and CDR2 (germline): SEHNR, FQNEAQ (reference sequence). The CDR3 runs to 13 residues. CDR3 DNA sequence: TGTGCCAGCGTCGACAGAATAGCCGGGGAGCTGTTTTTT. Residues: CASVDRIAGELFF.

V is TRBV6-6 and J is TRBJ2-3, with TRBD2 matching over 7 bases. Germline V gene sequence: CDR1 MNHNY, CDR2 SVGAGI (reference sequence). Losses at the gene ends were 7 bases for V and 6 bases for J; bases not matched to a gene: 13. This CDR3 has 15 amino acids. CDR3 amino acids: CASIRTSLGRDTQYF. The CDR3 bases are TGTGCCAGCATCCGGACTAGTTTAGGCCGGGATACGCAGTATTTT.

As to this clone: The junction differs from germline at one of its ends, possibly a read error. The CDR3 reads CSSSSSQGLGTQAQHF. The CDR3 DNA reads TGTTCCAGCAGCTCCTCCCAGGGACTCGGGACTCAGGCCCAGCATTTT. The gene calls are TRBV7-9 and TRBJ1-5, with a possible D match to TRBD1 (5 bases). Looked up from germline, CDR1 is SEHNR and CDR2 is FQNEAQ (reference sequence). The CDR3 totals 16 residues.

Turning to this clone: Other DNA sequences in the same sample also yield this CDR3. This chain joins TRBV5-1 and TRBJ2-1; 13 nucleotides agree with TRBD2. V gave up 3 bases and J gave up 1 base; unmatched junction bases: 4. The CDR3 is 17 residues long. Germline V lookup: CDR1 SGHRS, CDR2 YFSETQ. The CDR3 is CASSWTSGSPSYNEQFF. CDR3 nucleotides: TGCGCCAGCAGCTGGACTAGCGGGAGTCCTTCCTACAATGAGCAGTTCTTC.

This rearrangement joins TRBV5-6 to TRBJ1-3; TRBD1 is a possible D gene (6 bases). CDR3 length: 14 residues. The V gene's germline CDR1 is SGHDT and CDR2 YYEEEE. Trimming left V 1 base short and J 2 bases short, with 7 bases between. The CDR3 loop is CASSLNRAGNTIYF. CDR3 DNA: TGTGCCAGCAGCTTGAACAGGGCTGGAAACACCATATATTTT. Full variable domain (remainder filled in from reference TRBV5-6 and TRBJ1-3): DAGVTQSPTHLIKTRGQQVTLRCSPKSGHDTVSWYQQALGQGPQFIFQYYEEEERQRGNFPDRFSGHQFPNYSSELNVNALLLGDSALYLCASSLNRAGNTIYFGEGSWLTVV.

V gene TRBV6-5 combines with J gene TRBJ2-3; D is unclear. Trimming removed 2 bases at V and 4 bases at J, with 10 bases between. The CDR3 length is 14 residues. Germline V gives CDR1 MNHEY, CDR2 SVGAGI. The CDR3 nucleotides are TGTGCCAGCAGTTACGAGGCCCGGCCAGATACGCAGTATTTT. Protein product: CASSYEARPDTQYF.

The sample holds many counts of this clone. DNA for the CDR3: TGTGCCAGCAGCCCCGCCCCGGGGGGGGCCAACGTCCTGACTTTC. Its protein product is CASSPAPGGANVLTF. This chain uses TRBV5-4 with TRBJ2-6, with a possible D match to TRBD2 (5 bases). The CDR3 totals 15 residues. The V and J ends lost 4 bases and 4 bases respectively, with 12 bases between them. Germline-derived CDR1 and CDR2 are SGHNT and YYREEE (reference sequence).

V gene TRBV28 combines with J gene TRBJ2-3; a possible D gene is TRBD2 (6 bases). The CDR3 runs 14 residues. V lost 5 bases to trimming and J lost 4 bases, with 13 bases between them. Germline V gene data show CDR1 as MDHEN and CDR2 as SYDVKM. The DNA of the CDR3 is TGTGCCAGCAGTAGCAGACTAGATCCAGATACGCAGTATTTT. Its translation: CASSSRLDPDTQYF.

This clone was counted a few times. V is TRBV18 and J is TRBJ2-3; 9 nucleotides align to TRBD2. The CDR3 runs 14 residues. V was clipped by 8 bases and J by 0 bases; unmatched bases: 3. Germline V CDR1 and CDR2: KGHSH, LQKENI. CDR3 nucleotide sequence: TGTGCCAGCACCCTAGCGGGGAGCACAGATACGCAGTATTTT. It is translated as CASTLAGSTDTQYF.

The CDR3 region is CASSSTLTGLAGLVYF. The CDR3 DNA is TGTGCCAGCAGCTCAACGCTAACAGGACTAGCGGGATTGGTATACTTC. The gene calls are TRBV7-2 and TRBJ2-7; TRBD2 matches 12 bases. The ends lost 4 bases at V and 13 bases at J; junction bases unmatched: 17. Germline V CDR1 and CDR2: SGHTA, FQGNSA. The CDR3 is 16 amino acids.

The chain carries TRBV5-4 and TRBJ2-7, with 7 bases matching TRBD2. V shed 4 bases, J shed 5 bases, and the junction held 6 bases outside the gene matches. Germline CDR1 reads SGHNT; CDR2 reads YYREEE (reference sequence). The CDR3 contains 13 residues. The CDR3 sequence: CASSGTMEDEQYF. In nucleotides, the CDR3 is TGTGCCAGCAGCGGGACTATGGAGGACGAGCAGTACTTC.

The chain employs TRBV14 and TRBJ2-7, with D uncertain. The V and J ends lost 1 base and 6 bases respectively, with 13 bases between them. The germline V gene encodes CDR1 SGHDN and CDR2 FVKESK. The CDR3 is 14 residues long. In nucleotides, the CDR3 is TGTGCCAGCAGCCAAGTTCTAGGCTCCCCCGAGCAGTACTTC. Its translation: CASSQVLGSPEQYF.

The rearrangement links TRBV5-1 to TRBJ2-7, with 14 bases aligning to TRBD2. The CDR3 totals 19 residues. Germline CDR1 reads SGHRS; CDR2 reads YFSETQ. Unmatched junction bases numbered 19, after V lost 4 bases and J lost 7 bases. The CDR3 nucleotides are TGCGCCAGCAGCCTGGCCAGGACTAGCGGGAGGACAGCTGGAATAGAGCAGTACTTC. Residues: CASSLARTSGRTAGIEQYF.

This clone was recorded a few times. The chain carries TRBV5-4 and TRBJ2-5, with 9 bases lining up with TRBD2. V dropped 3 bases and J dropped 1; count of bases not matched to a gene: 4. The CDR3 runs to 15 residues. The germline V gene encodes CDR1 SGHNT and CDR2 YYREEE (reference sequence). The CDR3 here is CASSSTSGGQETQYF. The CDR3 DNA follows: TGTGCCAGCAGCTCGACTAGCGGAGGCCAAGAGACCCAGTACTTC.

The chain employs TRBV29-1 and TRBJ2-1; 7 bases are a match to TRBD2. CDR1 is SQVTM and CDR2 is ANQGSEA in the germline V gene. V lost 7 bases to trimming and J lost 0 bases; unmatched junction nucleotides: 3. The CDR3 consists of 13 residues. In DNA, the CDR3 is TGCAGCGGCGGACTAGGCTCCTACAATGAGCAGTTCTTC. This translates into CSGGLGSYNEQFF.

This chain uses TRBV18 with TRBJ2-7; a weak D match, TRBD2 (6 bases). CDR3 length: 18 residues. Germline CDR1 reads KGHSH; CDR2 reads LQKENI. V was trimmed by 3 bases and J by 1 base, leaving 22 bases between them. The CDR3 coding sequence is TGTGCCAGCTCACCCCCTCCAAATCTCGGGACTCGGTCCTACGAGCAGTACTTC. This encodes CASSPPPNLGTRSYEQYF.

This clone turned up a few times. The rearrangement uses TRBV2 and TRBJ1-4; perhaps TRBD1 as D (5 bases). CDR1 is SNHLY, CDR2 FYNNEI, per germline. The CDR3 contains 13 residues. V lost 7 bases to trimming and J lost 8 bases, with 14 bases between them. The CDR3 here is CASKSTEREKLFF. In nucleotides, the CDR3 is TGTGCCAGCAAGTCGACAGAACGGGAAAAACTGTTTTTT.

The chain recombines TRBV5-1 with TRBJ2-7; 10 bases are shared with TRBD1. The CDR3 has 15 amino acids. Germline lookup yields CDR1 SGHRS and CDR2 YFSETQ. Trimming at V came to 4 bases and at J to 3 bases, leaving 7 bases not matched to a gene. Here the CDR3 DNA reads TGCGCCAGCAGCGAAGGACAGGGGGGCCACTACGAGCAGTACTTC. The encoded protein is CASSEGQGGHYEQYF. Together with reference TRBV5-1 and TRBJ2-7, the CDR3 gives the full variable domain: KAGVTQTPRYLIKTRGQQVTLSCSPISGHRSVSWYQQTPGQGLQFLFEYFSETQRNKGNFPGRFSGRQFSNSRSEMNVSTLELGDSALYLCASSEGQGGHYEQYFGPGTRLTVT.

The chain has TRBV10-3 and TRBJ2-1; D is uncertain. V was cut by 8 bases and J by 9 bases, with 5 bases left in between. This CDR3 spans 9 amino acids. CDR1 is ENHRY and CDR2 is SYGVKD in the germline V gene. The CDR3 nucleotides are TGTGCCATCGGCTTTGAGCAGTTCTTC. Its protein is CAIGFEQFF.

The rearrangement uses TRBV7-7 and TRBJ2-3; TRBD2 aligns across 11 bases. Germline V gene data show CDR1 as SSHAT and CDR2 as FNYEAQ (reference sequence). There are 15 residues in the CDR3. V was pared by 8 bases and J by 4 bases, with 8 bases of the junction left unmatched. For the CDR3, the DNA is TGTGCCAGCGGACCAACTAGCGGGAGACCAGATACGCAGTATTTT. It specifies CASGPTSGRPDTQYF.

DNA for the CDR3: TGTGCCAGCAGTGACCCGGTTCGGACAGGCTCCTACGAGCAGTACTTC. This encodes CASSDPVRTGSYEQYF. V is TRBV5-8 and J is TRBJ2-5; 7 bases agree with TRBD1. The DNA end lines up better with TRBJ2-7; the J call may be wrong. From germline, CDR1 is SGHTS and CDR2 YDEGEE. The CDR3 covers 16 residues.

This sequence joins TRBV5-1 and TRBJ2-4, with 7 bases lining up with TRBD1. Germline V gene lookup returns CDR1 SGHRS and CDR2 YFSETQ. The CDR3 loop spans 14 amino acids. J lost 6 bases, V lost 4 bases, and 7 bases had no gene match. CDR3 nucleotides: TGCGCCAGCAGCATCCGGGACAGTAGAAACATTCAGTACTTC. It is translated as CASSIRDSRNIQYF.

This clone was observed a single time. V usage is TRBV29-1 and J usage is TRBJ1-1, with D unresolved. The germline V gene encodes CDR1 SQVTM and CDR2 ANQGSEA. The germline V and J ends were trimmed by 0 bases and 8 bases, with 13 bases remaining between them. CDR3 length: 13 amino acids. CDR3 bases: TGCAGCGTTGAAGATCGGAACAGTGGAGAAGCTTTCTTT. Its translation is CSVEDRNSGEAFF.